The 6 T cell receptor beta chains reported below all come from one sample, sequenced in a study of monozygotic twins with inflammatory bowel disease. TCRdb reprocessed the 5' RACE reads; each CDR3 protein has one entry and no DNA is given. This sample lists about 130,000 distinct CDR3 sequences; its ten largest clones have more than 0.95%. Specimen: blood. The receptor set was obtained from a human donor with ulcerative colitis or Crohn's disease, or a healthy co-twin of an affected twin (not recorded which).

The chain has TRBV28 and TRBJ1-5. The CDR3 has 14 residues. Per the germline V gene, CDR1 is MDHEN and CDR2 is SYDVKM. The CDR3 protein is CASSLSPAVQPQHF.

The chain is built from TRBV6-2 or TRBV6-3 and TRBJ1-5; there is no DNA to check the TCRdb D call of TRBD1. Germline CDR1 reads MNHEY; CDR2 reads SVGEGT. This CDR3 comprises 15 residues. The CDR3 loop is CASTRGSLGNQPQHF.

The genes are TRBV21-1 and TRBJ1-2; without DNA, the TCRdb call of TRBD1 cannot be checked. TRBV21-1 is a recognized pseudogene. The CDR3 extends over 17 amino acids. The CDR3: CASSPLDRGVVFDGYTF.

The chain is built from TRBV12-3 or TRBV12-4 and TRBJ2-5; TCRdb names TRBD1, which stays unverified in the absence of DNA. The CDR3 has 15 amino acids. CDR3 residues: CASSQDRGDGQTQYF.

The rearrangement joins TRBV7-8 to TRBJ2-5; TCRdb outputs TRBD2, but without DNA this stays unchecked. Germline CDR1 is SGHVS and CDR2 is FQNEAQ. The CDR3 contains 15 residues. CDR3: CASTPRLSFQETQYF.

The CDR3 protein is CASRELGTGELFF. The chain uses TRBV25-1 and TRBJ2-2. The germline V gene has CDR1 MGHDK and CDR2 SYGVNS. The CDR3 is 13 amino acids.